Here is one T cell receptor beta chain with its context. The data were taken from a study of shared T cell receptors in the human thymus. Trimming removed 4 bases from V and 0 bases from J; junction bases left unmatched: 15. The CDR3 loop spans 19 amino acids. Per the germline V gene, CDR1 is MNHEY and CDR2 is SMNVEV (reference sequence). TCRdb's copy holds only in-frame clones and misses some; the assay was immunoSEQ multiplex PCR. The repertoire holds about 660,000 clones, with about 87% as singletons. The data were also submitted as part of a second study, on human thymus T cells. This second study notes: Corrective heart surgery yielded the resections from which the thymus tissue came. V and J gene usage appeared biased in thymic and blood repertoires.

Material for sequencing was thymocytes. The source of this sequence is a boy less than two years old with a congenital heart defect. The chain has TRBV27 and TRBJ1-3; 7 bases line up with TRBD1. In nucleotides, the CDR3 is TGTGCCAGCAGTTGCATAAGGTTGGAGGGACAGAGCTCTGGAAACACCATATATTTT. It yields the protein CASSCIRLEGQSSGNTIYF.